The clone carrying this T cell receptor (beta chain) was recorded once. Its antigen is as yet unknown. The data are from a study of shared clonotypes between healthy human individuals. A CD45RA-negative memory subset and a CD45RA+ naive subset were separated from the CD4+ cells. This CDR3 region has 16 residues. The germline gives CDR1 MNHNY, CDR2 SVGAGI (reference sequence). V lost 2 bases and J lost 1; bases outside the gene matches: 8. Deep was the level used in running the assay. Clones were sequenced by immunoSEQ multiplex PCR, and TCRdb holds only the in-frame ones, with some missing. The sample shows nearly 1,000,000 clones, roughly 72% of them seen only once. Regarding the study as a whole: Among donors, the sharing of clonotypes was expected to be influenced by sequencing depth.

This receptor was identified in a man aged 18 to 29 in good health. The rearrangement links TRBV6-6 to TRBJ2-7; TRBD1 aligns across 7 bases. Material: memory CD4+ T cells sorted from blood. Subset denoted: CD45RA-negative fraction. The CDR3 DNA sequence: TGTGCCAGCAGTTACCGCGACAGGGTGTCTTCCTACGAGCAGTACTTC. This encodes CASSYRDRVSSYEQYF.